This T cell receptor (beta chain) originates from a study of identical twins. Regarding the study as a whole: Cord blood's abundant beta clonotypes had fewer insertions, unlike memory repertoires. Cross-sectional statistics, not tracking of the same donors, supported the conclusions.

A template switching step contributed a universal primer site, while unique molecular identifiers were present in the cDNA. A single record per CDR3 protein comes from TCRdb applying MiXCR to the 5' RACE reads. The data show approximately 630,000 distinct CDR3 sequences, with just over 7% seen just once and about 1.6% held by the top ten. Concerning this clonotype itself: Its target is not known.

Germline V lookup: CDR1 SGHRS, CDR2 YFSETQ. V lost 2 bases and J lost 2; bases outside the gene matches: 14. CDR3 size: 19 residues. This sample was shared with a second study, whose subject was yellow fever vaccine responses in identical twins. According to that study: A vaccine T cell response that seemed partly convergent and partly personalized was reported in twins.

The genes are TRBV5-1 and TRBJ2-3; TRBD2 agrees at 10 bases. The sequenced material came from PBMCs. The receptor was derived from a woman aged 18-35 years in good health. As DNA, the CDR3 is TGCGCCAGCAGCTTACGAACGGTGTTAGCGGGGGGCCACACAGATACGCAGTATTTT. Encoded protein: CASSLRTVLAGGHTDTQYF.